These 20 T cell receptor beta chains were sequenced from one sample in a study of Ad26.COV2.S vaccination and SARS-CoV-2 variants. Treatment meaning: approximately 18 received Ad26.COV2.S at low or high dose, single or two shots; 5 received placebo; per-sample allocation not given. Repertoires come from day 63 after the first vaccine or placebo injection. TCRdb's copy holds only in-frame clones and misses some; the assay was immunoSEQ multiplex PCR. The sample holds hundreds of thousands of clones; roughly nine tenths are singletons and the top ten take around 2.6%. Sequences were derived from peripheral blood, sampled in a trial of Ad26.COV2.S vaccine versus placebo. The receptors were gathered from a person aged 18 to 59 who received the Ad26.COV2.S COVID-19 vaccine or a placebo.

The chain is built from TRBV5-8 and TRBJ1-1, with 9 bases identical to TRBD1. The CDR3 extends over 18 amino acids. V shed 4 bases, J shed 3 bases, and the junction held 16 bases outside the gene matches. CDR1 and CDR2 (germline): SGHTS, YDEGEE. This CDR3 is CASSTPTGGISRDTEAFF. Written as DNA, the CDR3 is TGTGCCAGCAGCACACCGACAGGGGGAATTAGTCGGGACACTGAAGCTTTCTTT.

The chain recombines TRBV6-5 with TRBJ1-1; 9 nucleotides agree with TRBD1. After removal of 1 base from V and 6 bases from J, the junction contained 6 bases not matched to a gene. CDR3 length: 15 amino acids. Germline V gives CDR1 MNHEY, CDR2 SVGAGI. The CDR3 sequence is CASSYLQGAGAEAFF. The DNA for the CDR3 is TGTGCCAGCAGTTACTTACAGGGGGCCGGGGCTGAAGCTTTCTTT.

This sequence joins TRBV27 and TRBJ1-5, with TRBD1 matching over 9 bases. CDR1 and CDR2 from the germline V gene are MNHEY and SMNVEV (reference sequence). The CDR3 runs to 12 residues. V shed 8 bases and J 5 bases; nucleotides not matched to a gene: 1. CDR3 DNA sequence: TGTGCCAGCGGGGACAGGGATCAGCCCCAGCATTTT. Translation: CASGDRDQPQHF.

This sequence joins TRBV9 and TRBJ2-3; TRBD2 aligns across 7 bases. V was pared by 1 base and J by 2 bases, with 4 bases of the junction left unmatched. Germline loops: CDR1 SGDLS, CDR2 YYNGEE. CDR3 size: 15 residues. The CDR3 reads CASSVNGRSTDTQYF. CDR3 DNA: TGTGCCAGCAGCGTAAACGGGAGGTCCACAGATACGCAGTATTTT.

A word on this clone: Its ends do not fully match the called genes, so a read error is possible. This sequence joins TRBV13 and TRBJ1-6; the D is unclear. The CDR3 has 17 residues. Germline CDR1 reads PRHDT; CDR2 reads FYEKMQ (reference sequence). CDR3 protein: CASSLGLRTVSNSPLHF. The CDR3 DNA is TGTGCCAGCAGCCTAGGCCTCAGGACCGTTTCTAATTCACCCCTCCACTTT.

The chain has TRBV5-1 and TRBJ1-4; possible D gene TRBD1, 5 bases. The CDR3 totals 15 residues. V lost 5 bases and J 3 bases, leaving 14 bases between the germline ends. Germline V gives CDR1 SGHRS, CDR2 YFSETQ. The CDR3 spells CASSFQGQANEKLFF. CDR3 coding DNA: TGCGCCAGCAGTTTCCAGGGCCAAGCTAATGAAAAACTGTTTTTT.

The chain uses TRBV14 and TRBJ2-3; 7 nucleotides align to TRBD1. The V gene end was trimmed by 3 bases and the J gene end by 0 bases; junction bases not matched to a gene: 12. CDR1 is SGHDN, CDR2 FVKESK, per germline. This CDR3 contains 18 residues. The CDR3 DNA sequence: TGTGCCAGCAGCCATGTCAAGGGGGCTGGTGGGAGCACAGATACGCAGTATTTT. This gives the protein CASSHVKGAGGSTDTQYF.

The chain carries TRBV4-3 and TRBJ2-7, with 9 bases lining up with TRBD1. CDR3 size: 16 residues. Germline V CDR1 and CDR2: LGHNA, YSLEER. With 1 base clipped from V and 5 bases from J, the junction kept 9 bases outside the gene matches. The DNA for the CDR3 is TGCGCCAGCAGCCAAGGAGGCGGGACAGGGAACCACGAGCAGTACTTC. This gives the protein CASSQGGGTGNHEQYF.

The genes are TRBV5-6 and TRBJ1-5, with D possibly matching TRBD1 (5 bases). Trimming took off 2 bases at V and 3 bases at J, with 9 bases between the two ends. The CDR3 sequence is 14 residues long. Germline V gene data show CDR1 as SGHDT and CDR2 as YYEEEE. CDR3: CASSLGRANQPQHF. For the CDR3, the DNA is TGTGCCAGCAGCTTAGGCAGGGCCAATCAGCCCCAGCATTTT.

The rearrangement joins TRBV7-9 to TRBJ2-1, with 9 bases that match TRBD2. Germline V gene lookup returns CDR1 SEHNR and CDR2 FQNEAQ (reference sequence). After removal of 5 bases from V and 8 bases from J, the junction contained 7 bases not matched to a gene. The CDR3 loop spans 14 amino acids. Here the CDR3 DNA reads TGTGCCAGCAGCCCGGGACTAGCCGCGGATGAGCAGTTCTTC. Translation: CASSPGLAADEQFF.

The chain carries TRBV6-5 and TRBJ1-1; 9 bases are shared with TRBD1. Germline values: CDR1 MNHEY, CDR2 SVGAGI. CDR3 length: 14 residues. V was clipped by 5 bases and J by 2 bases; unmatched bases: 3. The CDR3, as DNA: TGTGCCAGCAGTCGGGACAGGGCAAACACTGAAGCTTTCTTT. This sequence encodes CASSRDRANTEAFF.

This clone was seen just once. The CDR3 DNA follows: TGTGCCACCAGTGTCCCAGGCTATGGCTACACCTTC. This sequence encodes CATSVPGYGYTF. V and J are TRBV24-1 and TRBJ1-2; D remains unclear. Trimming took off 5 bases at V and 4 bases at J, with 7 bases between the two ends. This CDR3 comprises 12 residues. Per germline, CDR1 KGHDR and CDR2 SFDVKD.

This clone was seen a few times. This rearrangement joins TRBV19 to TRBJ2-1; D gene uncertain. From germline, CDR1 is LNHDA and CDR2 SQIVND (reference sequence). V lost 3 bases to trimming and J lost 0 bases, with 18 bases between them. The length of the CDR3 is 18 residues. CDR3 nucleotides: TGTGCCAGTAGTATCCCGGATAGCTCTGTAAGCTCCTACAATGAGCAGTTCTTC. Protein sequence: CASSIPDSSVSSYNEQFF.

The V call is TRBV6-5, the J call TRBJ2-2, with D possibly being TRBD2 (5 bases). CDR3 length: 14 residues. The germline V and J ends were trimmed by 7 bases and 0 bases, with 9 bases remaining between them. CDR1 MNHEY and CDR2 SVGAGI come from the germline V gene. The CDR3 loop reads CASKSGANTGELFF. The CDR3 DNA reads TGTGCCAGCAAAAGCGGTGCGAACACCGGGGAGCTGTTTTTT.

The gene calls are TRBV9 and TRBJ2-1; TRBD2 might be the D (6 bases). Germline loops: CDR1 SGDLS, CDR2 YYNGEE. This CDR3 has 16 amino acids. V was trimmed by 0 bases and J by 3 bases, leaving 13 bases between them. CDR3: CASSVGSGRHYNEQFF. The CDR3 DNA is TGTGCCAGCAGCGTAGGTAGTGGGAGGCACTACAATGAGCAGTTCTTC.

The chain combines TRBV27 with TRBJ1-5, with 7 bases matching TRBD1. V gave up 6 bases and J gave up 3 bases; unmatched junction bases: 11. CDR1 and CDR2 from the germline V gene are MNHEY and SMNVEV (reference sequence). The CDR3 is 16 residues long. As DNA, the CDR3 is TGTGCCAGCAGGTACAGGGGTCGGGCCTTCAATCAGCCCCAGCATTTT. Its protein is CASRYRGRAFNQPQHF.

Here the CDR3 reads CASSTRRGRGTEAFF. The CDR3 DNA reads as TGTGCCAGCAGCACCCGAAGGGGGAGGGGCACTGAAGCTTTCTTT. This chain connects TRBV21-1 to TRBJ1-1. TRBV21-1 has pseudogene status. The CDR3 sequence is 15 residues long.

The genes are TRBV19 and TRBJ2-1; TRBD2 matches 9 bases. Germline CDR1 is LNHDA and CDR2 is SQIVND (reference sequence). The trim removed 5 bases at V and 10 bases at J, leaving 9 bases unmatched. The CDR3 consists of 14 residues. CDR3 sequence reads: CASSFSGGGTEQFF. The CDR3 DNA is TGTGCCAGTAGTTTTAGCGGGGGAGGTACGGAGCAGTTCTTC.

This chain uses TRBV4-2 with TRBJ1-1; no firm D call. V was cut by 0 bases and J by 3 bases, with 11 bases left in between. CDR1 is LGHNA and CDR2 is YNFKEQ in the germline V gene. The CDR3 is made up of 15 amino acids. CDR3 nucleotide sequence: TGTGCCAGCAGCCAAGATCTATTAGGGTACACTGAAGCTTTCTTT. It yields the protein CASSQDLLGYTEAFF.

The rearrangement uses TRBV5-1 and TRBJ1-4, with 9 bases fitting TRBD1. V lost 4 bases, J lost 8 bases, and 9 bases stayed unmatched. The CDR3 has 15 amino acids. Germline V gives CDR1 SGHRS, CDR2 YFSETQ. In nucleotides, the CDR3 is TGCGCCAGCAGCGAAAACAGGGGGCCTTGGGAAAAACTGTTTTTT. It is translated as CASSENRGPWEKLFF.